Listed below are T cell receptor beta chains from one sample, sequenced in a study of blood T cells in healthy people across ages. MiXCR, run by TCRdb on the 5' RACE reads, gives a single entry per CDR3 protein. The repertoire holds about 670,000 distinct CDR3 sequences, roughly two fifths seen once, with around 30% in the top ten. The specimen sequenced was blood. These receptors were collected from a man older than 75 in good health. CDR3s include the opening cysteine and the closing phenylalanine or tryptophan. Each record gives: J gene, clone size, V gene, D gene, CDR3 protein, CDR3 DNA. The D gene is left open where the match is weak. Size is stated for part of the rows, as once, few or many counts, or as a class when the clone is expanded.

j_gene: TRBJ1-5
abundance: few
v_gene: TRBV29-1
d_gene: TRBD1
CDR3aa: CSALDREGQPQHF
CDR3nt: TGCAGCGCCCTAGACAGGGAGGGTCAGCCCCAGCATTTT

j_gene: TRBJ2-3
abundance: NA
v_gene: TRBV3-1
d_gene: TRBD2
CDR3aa: CASSHAVAGVFTDTQYF
CDR3nt: TGTGCCAGCAGCCACGCCGTCGCGGGAGTTTTCACAGATACGCAGTATTTT

j_gene: TRBJ1-5
abundance: NA
v_gene: TRBV6-1
d_gene: NA
CDR3aa: CASQGDQPQHF
CDR3nt: TGTGCCAGTCAAGGAGATCAGCCCCAGCATTTT

j_gene: TRBJ2-3
abundance: NA
v_gene: TRBV12-3/TRBV12-4
d_gene: NA
CDR3aa: CASSYEALSTDTQYF
CDR3nt: TGTGCCAGCAGTTACGAAGCGCTTAGCACAGATACGCAGTATTTT

j_gene: TRBJ2-5
abundance: NA
v_gene: TRBV20-1
d_gene: NA
CDR3aa: CSAQIGLPKETQYF
CDR3nt: TGCAGTGCTCAAATAGGACTCCCAAAAGAGACCCAGTACTTC

j_gene: TRBJ2-7
abundance: few
v_gene: TRBV28
d_gene: NA
CDR3aa: CASRRERYEQYF
CDR3nt: TGTGCCAGCCGGAGGGAGAGGTACGAGCAGTACTTC

j_gene: TRBJ2-1
abundance: few
v_gene: TRBV15
d_gene: TRBD2
CDR3aa: CATSRPGTSGNNEQFF
CDR3nt: TGTGCCACCAGCAGGCCCGGGACTAGCGGGAACAATGAGCAGTTCTTC

j_gene: TRBJ2-7
abundance: NA
v_gene: TRBV21-1
d_gene: NA
CDR3aa: CASSSHHTTDRTLSYEQYF
CDR3nt: TGTGCCAGCAGCTCCCACCATACAACCGACAGGACCCTCTCCTACGAGCAGTACTTC

j_gene: TRBJ1-1
abundance: few
v_gene: TRBV29-1
d_gene: NA
CDR3aa: CSVNREMNTEAFF
CDR3nt: TGCAGCGTTAACCGGGAGATGAACACTGAAGCTTTCTTT

j_gene: TRBJ2-7
abundance: NA
v_gene: TRBV20-1
d_gene: TRBD1
CDR3aa: CSADRGGSGEQYF
CDR3nt: TGCAGTGCCGACAGGGGTGGATCGGGCGAGCAGTACTTC

j_gene: TRBJ1-1
abundance: NA
v_gene: TRBV10-3
d_gene: TRBD1
CDR3aa: CAISERGQSNTEAFF
CDR3nt: TGTGCCATCAGTGAGAGGGGGCAGTCGAACACTGAAGCTTTCTTT

j_gene: TRBJ1-4
abundance: NA
v_gene: TRBV4-3
d_gene: NA
CDR3aa: CASSLRGNRGDEKLFF
CDR3nt: TGCGCCAGCAGCCTCCGAGGTAATCGGGGAGATGAAAAACTGTTTTTT

j_gene: TRBJ2-5
abundance: NA
v_gene: TRBV27
d_gene: NA
CDR3aa: CASRRRRSGRETQYF
CDR3nt: TGTGCCAGCCGCCGCAGACGTTCAGGTCGGGAGACCCAGTACTTC

j_gene: TRBJ2-5
abundance: many
v_gene: TRBV20-1
d_gene: NA
CDR3aa: CSARHYPQETQYF
CDR3nt: TGCAGTGCTAGGCACTACCCCCAAGAGACCCAGTACTTC

j_gene: TRBJ1-2
abundance: NA
v_gene: TRBV7-9
d_gene: NA
CDR3aa: CASSASGSPSRYGYTF
CDR3nt: TGTGCCAGCAGCGCGTCGGGATCACCCTCCAGATATGGCTACACCTTC